The rows below give T cell receptor beta chains drawn from one sample of a study of molecular identifiers for immune sequencing clone quantification. TCRdb called the PCR reads again in MiXCR, with one record for every CDR3 protein. The sample has about 65,000 distinct CDR3 sequences; approximately 18% are singletons. Sequencing used naive CD8+ T cells from blood, with Jurkat cell RNA spiked in. The receptors were gathered from a human donor in good health. Some libraries in this study had Jurkat cell RNA spiked in. Both conserved end residues are part of each CDR3. A D gene is named only where the DNA matches it firmly. The listing skips clone size in some rows; elsewhere it reads once, few, many or a size class.

V gene: TRBV23-1
D gene: .
J gene: TRBJ2-2
clone size: many
CDR3 protein: CASSQSVGEVTGELFF
CDR3 DNA: TGCGCCAGCAGTCAATCCGTCGGGGAAGTTACCGGGGAGCTGTTTTTT

V gene: TRBV4-1
D gene: TRBD1
J gene: TRBJ2-7
clone size: many
CDR3 protein: CASSPGTGPLHEQYF
CDR3 DNA: TGCGCCAGCAGCCCTGGGACAGGGCCCCTCCACGAGCAGTACTTC

V gene: TRBV4-1
D gene: .
J gene: TRBJ2-5
clone size: many
CDR3 protein: CASSQDPSFPETQYF
CDR3 DNA: TGCGCCAGCAGCCAAGATCCCAGTTTTCCGGAGACCCAGTACTTC

V gene: TRBV20-1
D gene: TRBD2
J gene: TRBJ2-1
clone size: few
CDR3 protein: CSASWLAGGQSEVSYNEQFF
CDR3 DNA: TGCAGTGCTAGTTGGCTAGCGGGAGGCCAGTCGGAGGTGTCCTACAATGAGCAGTTCTTC

V gene: TRBV23-1
D gene: .
J gene: TRBJ2-2
clone size: .
CDR3 protein: CASPPEGGGTGELFF
CDR3 DNA: TGCGCCAGCCCCCCGGAAGGTGGCGGCACCGGGGAGCTGTTTTTT

V gene: TRBV12-3/TRBV12-4
D gene: TRBD1
J gene: TRBJ2-3
clone size: many
CDR3 protein: CASSLGTVTDTQYF
CDR3 DNA: TGTGCCAGCAGTTTGGGGACAGTCACAGATACGCAGTATTTT

V gene: TRBV28
D gene: TRBD1
J gene: TRBJ2-3
clone size: many
CDR3 protein: CASSSIRDRGADTQYF
CDR3 DNA: TGTGCCAGCAGCTCAATCCGGGACAGGGGAGCAGATACGCAGTATTTT

V gene: TRBV28
D gene: .
J gene: TRBJ1-5
clone size: .
CDR3 protein: CASRHGQVSNQPQHF
CDR3 DNA: TGTGCCAGCAGACATGGGCAGGTTAGCAATCAGCCCCAGCATTTT

V gene: TRBV4-1
D gene: .
J gene: TRBJ2-7
clone size: few
CDR3 protein: CASSQLPDYEQYF
CDR3 DNA: TGCGCCAGCAGCCAGCTCCCAGACTACGAGCAGTACTTC

V gene: TRBV29-1
D gene: TRBD1
J gene: TRBJ1-2
clone size: .
CDR3 protein: CSVGGGRGPEETNYGYTF
CDR3 DNA: TGCAGCGTTGGGGGTGGCAGGGGGCCTGAAGAAACTAACTATGGCTACACCTTC

V gene: TRBV5-4
D gene: .
J gene: TRBJ2-1
clone size: few
CDR3 protein: CASSSRPRVSSYNEQFF
CDR3 DNA: TGTGCCAGCAGCTCACGTCCTCGGGTCAGCTCCTACAATGAGCAGTTCTTC

V gene: TRBV4-2
D gene: .
J gene: TRBJ2-7
clone size: many
CDR3 protein: CASSQEEGYEQYF
CDR3 DNA: TGTGCCAGCAGCCAAGAGGAAGGCTACGAGCAGTACTTC

V gene: TRBV18
D gene: .
J gene: TRBJ2-1
clone size: many
CDR3 protein: CASSPLSRDWTFF
CDR3 DNA: TGTGCCAGCTCACCACTTTCCCGGGACTGGACGTTCTTC

V gene: TRBV25-1
D gene: .
J gene: TRBJ2-3
clone size: few
CDR3 protein: CASSEWTAMSTDMQYF
CDR3 DNA: TGTGCCAGCAGTGAATGGACAGCCATGAGCACAGATATGCAGTATTTT